This T cell receptor (beta chain) was recorded in a study of shared clonotypes between healthy human individuals. Study-level information: Samples came from a couple of female and a few male donors aged 18 to 49.

The CDR3 contains 18 residues. Germline assignment: CDR1 LNHDA and CDR2 SQIVND (reference sequence). V dropped 3 bases and J dropped 0; count of bases not matched to a gene: 13. Sequenced by immunoSEQ multiplex PCR; TCRdb stores in-frame clones only, minus some. The sample carries roughly 2.2 million clones, more than 85% recorded once. The source material was naive CD4+ T cells from PBMCs. Subset described: CD45RA+ positively selected. The TCR originated in a man between 18 and 35 years old in good health. Some clones in this sample may be carry-over from other donors' samples. The chain carries TRBV19 and TRBJ2-5, with TRBD2 matching 7 bases. The CDR3 protein is CASSISGRGRMYQETQYF. DNA of the CDR3: TGTGCCAGTAGTATTAGCGGACGCGGGAGAATGTACCAAGAGACCCAGTACTTC.